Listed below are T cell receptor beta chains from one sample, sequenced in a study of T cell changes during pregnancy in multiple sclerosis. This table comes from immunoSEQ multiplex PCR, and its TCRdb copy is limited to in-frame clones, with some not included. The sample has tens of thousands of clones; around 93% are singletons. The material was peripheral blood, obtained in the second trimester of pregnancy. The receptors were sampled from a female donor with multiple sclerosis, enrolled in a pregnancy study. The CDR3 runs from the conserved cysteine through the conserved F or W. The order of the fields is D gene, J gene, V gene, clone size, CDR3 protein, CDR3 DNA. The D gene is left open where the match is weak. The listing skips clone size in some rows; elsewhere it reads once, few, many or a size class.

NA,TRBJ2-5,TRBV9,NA,CASSPQPTQETQYF,TGTGCCAGCAGCCCACAGCCGACCCAAGAGACCCAGTACTTC
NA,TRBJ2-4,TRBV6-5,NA,CASSERGLVKNIQYF,TGTGCCAGCAGCGAAAGAGGTTTGGTCAAAAACATTCAGTACTTC
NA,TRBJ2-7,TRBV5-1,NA,CASSPEAGTYEQYF,TGCGCCAGCAGCCCGGAGGCAGGAACCTACGAGCAGTACTTC
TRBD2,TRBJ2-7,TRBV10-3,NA,CAIRGRAGHEQYF,TGTGCCATCAGGGGGAGGGCTGGCCACGAGCAGTACTTC
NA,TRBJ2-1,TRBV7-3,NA,CASSPTSTSYNEQFF,TGTGCCAGCAGCCCTACTAGCACGAGCTACAATGAGCAGTTCTTC
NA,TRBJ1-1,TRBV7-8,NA,CASSFRPVGTEAFF,TGTGCCAGCAGCTTCCGACCCGTCGGGACTGAAGCTTTCTTT
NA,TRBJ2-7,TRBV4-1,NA,CASSQVGQYEQYF,TGCGCCAGCAGCCAAGTCGGACAGTACGAGCAGTACTTC
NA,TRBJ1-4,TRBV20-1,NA,CSAQNEKLFF,TGCAGTGCCCAAAATGAAAAACTGTTTTTT
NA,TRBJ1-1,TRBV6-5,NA,CASSREDEAFF,TGTGCCAGCAGCCGAGAAGATGAAGCTTTCTTT
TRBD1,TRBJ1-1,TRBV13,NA,CASSLGPGGTEAFF,TGTGCCAGCAGCTTAGGCCCAGGGGGCACTGAAGCTTTCTTT
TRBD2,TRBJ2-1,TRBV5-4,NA,CASSLVLAGGYNEQFF,TGTGCCAGCAGCTTGGTCCTGGCGGGGGGGTACAATGAGCAGTTCTTC
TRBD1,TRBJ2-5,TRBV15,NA,CATSKGQGAWETQYF,TGTGCCACCAGCAAGGGACAGGGGGCATGGGAGACCCAGTACTTC
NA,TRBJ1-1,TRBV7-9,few,CASSQDITEAFF,TGTGCCAGCAGCCAGGACATCACTGAAGCTTTCTTT
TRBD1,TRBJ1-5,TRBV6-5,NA,CASSRQGGDQPQHF,TGTGCCAGCAGTCGACAGGGCGGTGATCAGCCCCAGCATTTT
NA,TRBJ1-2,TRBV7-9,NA,CASSLGEGGYTF,TGTGCCAGCAGCTTAGGTGAGGGCGGCTACACCTTC
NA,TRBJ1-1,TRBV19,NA,CASRHNSPTEAFF,TGTGCCAGTAGGCACAATTCCCCCACTGAAGCTTTCTTT
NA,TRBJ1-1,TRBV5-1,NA,CASSPQGMNTEAFF,TGCGCCAGCAGCCCACAGGGCATGAACACTGAAGCTTTCTTT
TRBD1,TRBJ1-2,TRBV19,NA,CASSLDREGYYGYTF,TGTGCCAGTAGCCTTGACAGGGAAGGTTACTATGGCTACACCTTC
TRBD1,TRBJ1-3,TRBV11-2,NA,CASSNTGAGNTIYF,TGTGCCAGCAGCAATACAGGGGCTGGAAACACCATATATTTT
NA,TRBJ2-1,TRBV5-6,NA,CASSGTIEQFF,TGTGCCAGCAGCGGTACTATAGAGCAGTTCTTC
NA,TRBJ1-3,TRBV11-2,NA,CASSSIRRDRHSGNTIYF,TGTGCCAGCAGCTCCATACGGCGAGACAGGCACTCTGGAAACACCATATATTTT
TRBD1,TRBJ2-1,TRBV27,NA,CASNPLGGQGHEQFF,TGTGCCAGCAACCCCCTAGGTGGACAGGGGCATGAGCAGTTCTTC
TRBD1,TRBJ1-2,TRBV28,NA,CASRSGTEHYGYTF,TGTGCCAGCAGGTCCGGGACAGAGCACTATGGCTACACCTTC
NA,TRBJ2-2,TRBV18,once,CASSPGGGLSAGELFF,TGTGCCAGCTCACCGGGTGGGGGCCTGAGCGCCGGGGAGCTGTTTTTT
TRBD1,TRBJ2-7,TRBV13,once,CASSLTGGPEQYF,TGTGCCAGCAGCTTAACAGGGGGCCCCGAGCAGTACTTC
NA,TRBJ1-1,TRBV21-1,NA,CASSTGQRGTEAFF,TGTGCCAGCAGTACGGGACAACGGGGCACTGAAGCTTTCTTT
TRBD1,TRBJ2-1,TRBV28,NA,CASSFVGTGGFHNEQFF,TGTGCCAGCAGTTTTGTCGGGACAGGGGGTTTCCACAATGAGCAGTTCTTC
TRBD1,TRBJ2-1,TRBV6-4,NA,CASSTRETGGNEQFF,TGTGCCAGCAGTACCCGAGAGACAGGGGGCAATGAGCAGTTCTTC
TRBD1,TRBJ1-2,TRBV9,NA,CASSRGQPNYGYTF,TGTGCCAGCAGCAGGGGACAGCCTAACTATGGCTACACCTTC
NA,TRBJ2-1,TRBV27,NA,CASLTGNNEQFF,TGTGCCAGCTTGACGGGAAACAATGAGCAGTTCTTC
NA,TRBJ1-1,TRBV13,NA,CASSLGGEVNTEAFF,TGTGCCAGCAGCTTAGGGGGGGAGGTTAACACTGAAGCTTTCTTT
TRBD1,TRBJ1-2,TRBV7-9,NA,CASSFNRQGSDYGYTF,TGTGCCAGCAGCTTCAACAGACAGGGGAGTGACTATGGCTACACCTTC
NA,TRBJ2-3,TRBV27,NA,CASSLSPGDSTDTQYF,TGTGCCAGCAGTTTATCCCCGGGGGATAGCACAGATACGCAGTATTTT
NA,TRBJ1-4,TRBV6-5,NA,CASSPGANEKLFF,TGTGCCAGCAGCCCCGGGGCTAATGAAAAACTGTTTTTT
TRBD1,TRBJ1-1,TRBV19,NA,CASSTWTGLGTEAFF,TGTGCCAGTAGTACCTGGACAGGGCTGGGCACTGAAGCTTTCTTT
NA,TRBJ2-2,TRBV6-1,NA,CASSNTGELFF,TGTGCCAGCTCTAACACCGGGGAGCTGTTTTTT
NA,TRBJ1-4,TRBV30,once,CAWSVEGWDSREKLFF,TGTGCCTGGAGTGTAGAAGGGTGGGACTCTCGTGAAAAACTGTTTTTT
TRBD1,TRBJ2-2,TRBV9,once,CASSLSGTENTGELFF,TGTGCCAGCAGCCTCTCCGGGACAGAGAACACCGGGGAGCTGTTTTTT
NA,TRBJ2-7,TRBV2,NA,CASSVGRSYEQYF,TGTGCCAGCAGTGTGGGGAGGTCCTACGAGCAGTACTTC
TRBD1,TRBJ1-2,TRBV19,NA,CASSPYRGLGRDYGYTF,TGTGCCAGTAGCCCGTACAGGGGGCTAGGTCGGGACTATGGCTACACCTTC
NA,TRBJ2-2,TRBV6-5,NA,CASLPANTGELFF,TGTGCCAGCTTGCCAGCGAACACCGGGGAGCTGTTTTTT
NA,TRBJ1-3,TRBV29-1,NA,CSAQTGQNTIYF,TGCAGCGCTCAGACAGGCCAAAACACCATATATTTT
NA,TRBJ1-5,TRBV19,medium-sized,CASSIDSTGFLQPQHF,TGTGCCAGTAGTATAGATTCCACAGGGTTCTTGCAGCCCCAGCATTTT
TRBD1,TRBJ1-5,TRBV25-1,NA,CASSAGTVNQPQHF,TGTGCCAGCAGTGCCGGGACAGTCAATCAGCCCCAGCATTTT
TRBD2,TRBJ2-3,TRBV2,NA,CASSVLDPTSGVTDTQYF,TGTGCCAGCAGTGTTCTCGACCCGACTAGCGGGGTCACAGATACGCAGTATTTT
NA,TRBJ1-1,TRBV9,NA,CASTPVGVPEAFF,TGTGCCAGCACGCCGGTGGGCGTTCCTGAAGCTTTCTTT
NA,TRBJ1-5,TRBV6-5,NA,CASSYSGGSAEPQHF,TGTGCCAGCAGTTACTCGGGGGGAAGCGCGGAGCCCCAGCATTTT
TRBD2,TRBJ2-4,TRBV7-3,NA,CASSFSGGRDIQYF,TGTGCCAGCAGCTTCAGCGGGGGTAGGGACATTCAGTACTTC
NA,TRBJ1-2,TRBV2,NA,CGRRPGRYTF,TGTGGCCGGAGGCCGGGTCGCTACACCTTC
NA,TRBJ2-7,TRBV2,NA,CASSDPGQGLNSYEQYF,TGTGCCAGCAGTGACCCGGGTCAGGGACTGAACTCCTACGAGCAGTACTTC
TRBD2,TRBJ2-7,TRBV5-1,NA,CASSSGTSGYEQYF,TGCGCCAGCAGCTCCGGGACTAGCGGGTACGAGCAGTACTTC
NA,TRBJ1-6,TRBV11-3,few,CASSLTTSAPLHF,TGTGCCAGCAGCTTAACTACCTCCGCACCCCTCCACTTT
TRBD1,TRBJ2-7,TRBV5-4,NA,CASSFPRTGGTYEQYF,TGTGCCAGCAGCTTCCCCCGGACAGGGGGGACCTACGAGCAGTACTTC
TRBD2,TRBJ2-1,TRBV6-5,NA,CASRGTSGGNEQFF,TGTGCCAGCAGGGGGACTAGCGGGGGGAATGAGCAGTTCTTC
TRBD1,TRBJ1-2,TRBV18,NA,CASSPGTGAYGYTF,TGTGCCAGCTCACCAGGGACAGGGGCTTATGGCTACACCTTC